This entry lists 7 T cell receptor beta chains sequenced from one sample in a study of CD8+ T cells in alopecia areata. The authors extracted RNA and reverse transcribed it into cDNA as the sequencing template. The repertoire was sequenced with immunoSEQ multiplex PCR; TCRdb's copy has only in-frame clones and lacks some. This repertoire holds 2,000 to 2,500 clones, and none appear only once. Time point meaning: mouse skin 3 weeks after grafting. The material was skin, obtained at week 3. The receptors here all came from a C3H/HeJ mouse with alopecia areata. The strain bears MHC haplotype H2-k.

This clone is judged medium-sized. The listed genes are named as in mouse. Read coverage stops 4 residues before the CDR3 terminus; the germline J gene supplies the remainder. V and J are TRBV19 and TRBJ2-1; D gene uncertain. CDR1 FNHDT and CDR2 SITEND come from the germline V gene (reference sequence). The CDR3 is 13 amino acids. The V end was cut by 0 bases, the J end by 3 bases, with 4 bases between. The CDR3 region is CASSIDIYAEQFF. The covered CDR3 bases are TGTGCCAGCAGTATAGACATCTATGCT.

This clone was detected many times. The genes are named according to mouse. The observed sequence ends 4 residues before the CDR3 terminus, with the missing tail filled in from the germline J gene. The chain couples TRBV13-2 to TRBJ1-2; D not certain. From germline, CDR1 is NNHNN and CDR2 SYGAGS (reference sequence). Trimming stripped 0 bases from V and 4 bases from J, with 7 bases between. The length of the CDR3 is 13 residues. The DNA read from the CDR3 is TGTGCCAGCGGTGATGCATTGGGCTCC. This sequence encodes CASGDALGS. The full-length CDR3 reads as CASGDALGSDYTF.

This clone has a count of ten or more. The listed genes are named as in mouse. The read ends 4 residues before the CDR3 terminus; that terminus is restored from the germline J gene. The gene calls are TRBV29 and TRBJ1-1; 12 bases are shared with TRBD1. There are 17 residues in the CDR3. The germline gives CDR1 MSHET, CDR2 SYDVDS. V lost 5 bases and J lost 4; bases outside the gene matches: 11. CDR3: CASSAGTGGGKTTEVFF. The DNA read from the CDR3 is TGTGCTAGCAGTGCCGGGACAGGGGGCGGGAAAACCACA.

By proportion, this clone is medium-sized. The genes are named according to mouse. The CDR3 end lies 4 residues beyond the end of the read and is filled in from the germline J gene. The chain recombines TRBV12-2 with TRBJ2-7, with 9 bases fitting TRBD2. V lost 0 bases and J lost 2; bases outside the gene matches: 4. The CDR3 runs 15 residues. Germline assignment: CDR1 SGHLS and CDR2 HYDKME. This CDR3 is CASSLDHWGAYEQYF. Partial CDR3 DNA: TGTGCCAGCTCTCTCGACCACTGGGGGGCCTAT.

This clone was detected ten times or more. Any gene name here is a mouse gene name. The DNA read from the CDR3 is TGTGCCAGCAGTCCCCCCAGTGCAAACACA. This sequence encodes CASSPPSANT. The whole CDR3 region reads CASSPPSANTEVFF. This chain uses TRBV19 with TRBJ1-1; D unclear. The CDR3 end lies 4 residues beyond the end of the read and is filled in from the germline J gene. The germline V gene encodes CDR1 FNHDT and CDR2 SITEND (reference sequence). V was pared by 4 bases and J by 0 bases, with 10 bases between. The CDR3 is 14 residues long.

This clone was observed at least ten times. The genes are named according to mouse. The sequenced part of the CDR3 DNA is TGTGCCAGCAGCCAAGAAGGACTGGGGGTCTATGCT. Its translation: CASSQEGLGVYA. The CDR3 in its entirety is CASSQEGLGVYAEQFF. The rearrangement uses TRBV5 and TRBJ2-1, with 10 bases aligning to TRBD2. The read falls 4 residues short of the CDR3 end, and the missing part is taken from the germline J gene. The V gene's germline CDR1 is LGHNA and CDR2 YNLKQL (reference sequence). J gave up 3 bases and V 0 bases, and 2 bases lay outside the gene matches. The CDR3 is 16 amino acids.

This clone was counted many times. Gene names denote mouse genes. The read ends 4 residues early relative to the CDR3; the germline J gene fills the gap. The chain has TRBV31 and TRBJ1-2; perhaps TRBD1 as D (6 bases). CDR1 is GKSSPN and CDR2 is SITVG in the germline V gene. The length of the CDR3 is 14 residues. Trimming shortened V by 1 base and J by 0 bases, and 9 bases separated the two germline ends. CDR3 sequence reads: CAWSRDIANSDYTF. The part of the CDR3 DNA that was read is TGTGCCTGGAGTCGGGACATAGCAAACTCC.